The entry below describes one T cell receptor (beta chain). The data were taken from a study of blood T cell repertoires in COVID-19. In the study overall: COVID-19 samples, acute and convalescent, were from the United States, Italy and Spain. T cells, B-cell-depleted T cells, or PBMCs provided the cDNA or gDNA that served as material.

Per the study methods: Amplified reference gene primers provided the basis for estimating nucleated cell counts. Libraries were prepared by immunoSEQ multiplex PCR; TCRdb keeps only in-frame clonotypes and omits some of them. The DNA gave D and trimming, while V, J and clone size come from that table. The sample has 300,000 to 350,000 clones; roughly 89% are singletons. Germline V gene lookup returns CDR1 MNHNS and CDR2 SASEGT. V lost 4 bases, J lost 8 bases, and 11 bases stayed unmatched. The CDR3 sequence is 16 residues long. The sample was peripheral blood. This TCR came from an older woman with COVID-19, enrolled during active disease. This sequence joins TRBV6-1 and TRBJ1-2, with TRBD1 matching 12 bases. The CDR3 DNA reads TGTGCCAGCAGTGGGCAGTGGGGACAGGGGGCGGAAGGCTACACCTTC. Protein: CASSGQWGQGAEGYTF.